This T cell receptor beta chain was obtained from a study of identical twins. Findings and caveats of the study: The same donors were not followed; conclusions instead depended on cross-sectional statistical analysis.

Template switching (which added a universal primer site) was used, and cDNA carried unique molecular identifiers. From the 5' RACE reads, TCRdb called clonotypes with MiXCR, one entry per CDR3 protein. Among roughly 240,000 distinct CDR3 sequences listed, approximately 7.8% were seen once. Comment on this clonotype: The antigen is not known.

Everyone who gave samples was a healthy Caucasian. The same sample was also studied in work on yellow fever vaccine responses in identical twins.

Sequenced material: CD8+ T cells sorted from blood. The origin of this receptor is a woman aged 18-35 years in good health.

CDR3 residues: CASSSLTSGGAITGELFF. The CDR3 region has the DNA TGTGCCAGCAGTTCTCTGACTAGCGGGGGGGCGATAACCGGGGAGCTGTTTTTT. V gene TRBV27 combines with J gene TRBJ2-2; TRBD2 matches 14 bases. The J segment lost 5 bases and the V segment lost 4 bases, leaving 9 bases of the junction unmatched. The germline CDR1 and CDR2 sequences are MNHEY and SMNVEV (reference sequence). This CDR3 is 18 amino acids long.